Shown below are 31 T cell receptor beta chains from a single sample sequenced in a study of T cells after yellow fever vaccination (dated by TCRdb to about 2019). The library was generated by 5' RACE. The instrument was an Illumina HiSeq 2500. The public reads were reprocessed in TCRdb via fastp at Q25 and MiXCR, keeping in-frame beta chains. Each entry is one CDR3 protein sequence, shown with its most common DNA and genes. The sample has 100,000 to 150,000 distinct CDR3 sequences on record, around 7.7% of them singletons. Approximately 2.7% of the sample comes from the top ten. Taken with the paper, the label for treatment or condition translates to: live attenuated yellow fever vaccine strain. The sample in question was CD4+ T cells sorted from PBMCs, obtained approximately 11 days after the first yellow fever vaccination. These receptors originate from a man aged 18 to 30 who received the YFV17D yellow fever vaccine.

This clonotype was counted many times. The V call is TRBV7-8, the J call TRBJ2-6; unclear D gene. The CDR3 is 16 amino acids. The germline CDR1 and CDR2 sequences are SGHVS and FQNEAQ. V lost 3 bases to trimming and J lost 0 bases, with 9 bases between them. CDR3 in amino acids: CASSFRVISGANVLTF. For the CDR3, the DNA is TGTGCCAGCAGCTTCCGCGTTATCTCTGGGGCCAACGTCCTGACTTTC.

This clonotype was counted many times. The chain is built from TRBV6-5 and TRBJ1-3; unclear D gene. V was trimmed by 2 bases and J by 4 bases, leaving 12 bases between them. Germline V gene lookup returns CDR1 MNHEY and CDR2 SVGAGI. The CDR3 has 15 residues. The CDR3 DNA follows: TGTGCCAGCAGTTACGCAGACGTCGCCGGAAACACCATATATTTT. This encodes CASSYADVAGNTIYF.

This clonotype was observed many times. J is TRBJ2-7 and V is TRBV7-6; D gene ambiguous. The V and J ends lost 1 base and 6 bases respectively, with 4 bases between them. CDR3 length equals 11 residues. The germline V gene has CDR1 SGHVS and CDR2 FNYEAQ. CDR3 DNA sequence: TGTGCCAGCAGCTTAGGGCTCGAGCAGTACTTC. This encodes CASSLGLEQYF.

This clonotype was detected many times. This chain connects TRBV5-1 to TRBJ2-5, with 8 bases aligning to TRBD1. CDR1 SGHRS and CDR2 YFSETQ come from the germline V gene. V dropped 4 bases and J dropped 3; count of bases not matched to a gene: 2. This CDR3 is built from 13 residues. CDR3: CASSTTGEETQYF. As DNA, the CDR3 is TGCGCCAGCAGCACGACAGGGGAAGAGACCCAGTACTTC.

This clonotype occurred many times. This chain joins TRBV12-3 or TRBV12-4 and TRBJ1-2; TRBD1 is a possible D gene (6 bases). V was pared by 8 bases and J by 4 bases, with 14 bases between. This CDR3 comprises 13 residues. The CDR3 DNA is TGTGCCAGCTCACCAACAGGGTTCTATGGCTACACCTTC. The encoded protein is CASSPTGFYGYTF.

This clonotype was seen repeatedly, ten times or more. CDR3 in amino acids: CSALAGARTDTQYF. The CDR3 bases are TGCAGTGCTCTAGCGGGGGCCCGCACAGATACGCAGTATTTT. This chain links TRBV20-1 with TRBJ2-3, with TRBD2 identical over 10 bases. The CDR3 contains 14 residues. Germline values: CDR1 DFQATT, CDR2 SNEGSKA (reference sequence). V lost 5 bases to trimming and J lost 1 base; unmatched junction nucleotides: 3.

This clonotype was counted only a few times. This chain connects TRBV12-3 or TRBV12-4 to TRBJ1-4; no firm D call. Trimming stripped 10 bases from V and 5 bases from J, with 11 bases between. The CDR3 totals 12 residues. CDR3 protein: CAIRGRNEKLFF. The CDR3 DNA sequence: TGTGCCATCCGCGGCAGGAATGAAAAACTGTTTTTT.

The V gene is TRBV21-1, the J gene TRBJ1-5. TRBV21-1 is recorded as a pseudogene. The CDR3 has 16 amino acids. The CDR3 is CASSKARRNSNQPQHF. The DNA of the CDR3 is TGTGCCAGCAGCAAAGCGCGTAGGAATAGCAATCAGCCCCAGCATTTT.

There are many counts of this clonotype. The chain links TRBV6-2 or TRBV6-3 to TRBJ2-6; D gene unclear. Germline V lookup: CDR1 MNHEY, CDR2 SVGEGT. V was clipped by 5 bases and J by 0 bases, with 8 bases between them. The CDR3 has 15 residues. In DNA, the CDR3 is TGTGCCAGCAGTACCAGGAGCTCTGGGGCCAACGTCCTGACTTTC. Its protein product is CASSTRSSGANVLTF.

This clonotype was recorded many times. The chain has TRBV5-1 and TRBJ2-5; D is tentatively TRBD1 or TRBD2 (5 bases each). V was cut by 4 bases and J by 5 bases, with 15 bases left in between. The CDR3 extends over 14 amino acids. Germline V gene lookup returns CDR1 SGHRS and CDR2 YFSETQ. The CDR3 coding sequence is TGCGCCAGCAGCCTAGCTGTAGGGGCGGAGACCCAGTACTTC. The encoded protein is CASSLAVGAETQYF.

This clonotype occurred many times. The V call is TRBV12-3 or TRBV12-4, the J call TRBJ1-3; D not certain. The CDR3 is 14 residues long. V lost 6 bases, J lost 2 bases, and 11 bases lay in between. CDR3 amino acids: CASSVRGTGNTIYF. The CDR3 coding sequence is TGTGCCAGCAGCGTGAGAGGGACTGGAAACACCATATATTTT.

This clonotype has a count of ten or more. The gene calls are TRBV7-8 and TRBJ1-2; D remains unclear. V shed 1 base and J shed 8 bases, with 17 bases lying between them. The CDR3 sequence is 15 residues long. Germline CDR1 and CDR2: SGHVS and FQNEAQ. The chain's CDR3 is CASSLGVRGNSGYTF. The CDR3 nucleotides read TGTGCCAGCAGCTTAGGGGTCCGTGGGAATTCGGGCTACACCTTC.

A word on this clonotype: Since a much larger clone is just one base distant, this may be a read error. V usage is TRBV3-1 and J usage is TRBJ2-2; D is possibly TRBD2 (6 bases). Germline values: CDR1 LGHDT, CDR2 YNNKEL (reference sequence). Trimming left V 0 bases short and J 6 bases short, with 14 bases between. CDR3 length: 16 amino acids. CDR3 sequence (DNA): TGTGCCAGCAGCCAAGACCGGGGGAGTCTCGCCGGGGAGCTGTTTTTT. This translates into CASSQDRGSLAGELFF.

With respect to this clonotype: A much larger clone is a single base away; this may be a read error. The DNA of the CDR3 is TGTGCCAGCAGCGCGTTGAGTGACTCCTTCAATGAGCAGTTCTTC. Amino acid sequence: CASSALSDSFNEQFF. The chain has TRBV5-5 and TRBJ2-1; D not resolved. CDR1 is SGHKS, CDR2 YYEKEE, per germline (reference sequence). This CDR3 has 15 residues. Combining the CDR3 with reference TRBV5-5 and TRBJ2-1 gives the whole variable domain DAGVTQSPTHLIKTRGQQVTLRCSPISGHKSVSWYQQVLGQGPQFIFQYYEKEERGRGNFPDRFSARQFPNYSSELNVNALLLGDSALYLCASSALSDSFNEQFFGPGTRLTVL.

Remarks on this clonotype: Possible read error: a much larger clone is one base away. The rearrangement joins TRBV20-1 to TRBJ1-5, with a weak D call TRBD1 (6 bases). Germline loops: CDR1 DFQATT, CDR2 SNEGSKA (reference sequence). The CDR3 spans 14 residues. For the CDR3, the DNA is TGCAGTGCTAGAAGGCAGGGGAGCAATCAGGCCCAGCATTTT. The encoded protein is CSARRQGSNQAQHF.

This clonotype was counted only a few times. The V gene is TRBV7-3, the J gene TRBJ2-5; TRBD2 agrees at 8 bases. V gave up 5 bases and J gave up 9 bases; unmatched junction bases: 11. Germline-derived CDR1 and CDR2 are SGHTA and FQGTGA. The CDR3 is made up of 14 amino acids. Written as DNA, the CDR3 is TGTGCCAGCAGCCCCGCTAGCGGGTATACGGCCCAGTACTTC. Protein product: CASSPASGYTAQYF.

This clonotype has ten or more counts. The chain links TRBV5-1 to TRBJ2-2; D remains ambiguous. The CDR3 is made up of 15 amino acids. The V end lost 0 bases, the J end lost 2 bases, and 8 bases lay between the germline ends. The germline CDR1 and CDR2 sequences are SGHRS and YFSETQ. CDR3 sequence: CASSLAETNTGELFF. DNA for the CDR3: TGCGCCAGCAGCTTGGCCGAGACAAACACCGGGGAGCTGTTTTTT.

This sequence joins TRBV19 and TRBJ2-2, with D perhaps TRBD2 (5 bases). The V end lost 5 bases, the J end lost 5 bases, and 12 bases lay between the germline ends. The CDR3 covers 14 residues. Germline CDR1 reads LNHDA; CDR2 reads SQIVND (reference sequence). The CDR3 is CASSLREGTGELFF. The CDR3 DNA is TGTGCCAGTAGTTTGAGGGAAGGGACCGGGGAGCTGTTTTTT.

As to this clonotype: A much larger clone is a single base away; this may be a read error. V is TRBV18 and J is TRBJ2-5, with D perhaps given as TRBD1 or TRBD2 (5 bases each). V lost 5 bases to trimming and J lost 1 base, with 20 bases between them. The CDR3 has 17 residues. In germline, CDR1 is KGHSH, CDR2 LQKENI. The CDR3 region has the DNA TGTGCCAGCTCAAACGGGGACCCCAGTACCACCCAAGAGACCCAGTACTTC. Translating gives CASSNGDPSTTQETQYF. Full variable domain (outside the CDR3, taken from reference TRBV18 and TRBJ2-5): NAGVMQNPRHLVRRRGQEARLRCSPMKGHSHVYWYRQLPEEGLKFMVYLQKENIIDESGMPKERFSAEFPKEGPSILRIQQVVRGDSAAYFCASSNGDPSTTQETQYFGPGTRLLVL.

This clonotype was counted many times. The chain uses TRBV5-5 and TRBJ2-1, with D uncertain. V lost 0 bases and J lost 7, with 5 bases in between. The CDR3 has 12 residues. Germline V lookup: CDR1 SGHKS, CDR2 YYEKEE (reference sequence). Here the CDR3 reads CASSLAQNEQFF. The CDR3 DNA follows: TGTGCCAGCAGCTTGGCCCAGAATGAGCAGTTCTTC.

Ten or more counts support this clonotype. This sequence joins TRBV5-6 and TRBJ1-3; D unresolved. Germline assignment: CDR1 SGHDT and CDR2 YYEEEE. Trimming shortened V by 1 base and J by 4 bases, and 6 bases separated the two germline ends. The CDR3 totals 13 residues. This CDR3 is CASSLRGGNTIYF. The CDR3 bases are TGTGCCAGCAGCTTGCGAGGCGGAAACACCATATATTTT.

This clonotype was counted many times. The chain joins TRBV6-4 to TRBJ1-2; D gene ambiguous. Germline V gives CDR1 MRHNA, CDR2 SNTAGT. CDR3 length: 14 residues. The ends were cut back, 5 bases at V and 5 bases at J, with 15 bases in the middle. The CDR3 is CASSRNRSLYGYTF. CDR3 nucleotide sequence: TGTGCCAGCAGTCGCAACCGGTCTCTGTATGGCTACACCTTC.

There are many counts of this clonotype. Here the CDR3 DNA reads TGTGCCAGCACGCCGGCCGGGGGTAGGGCCGGGGAGCTGTTTTTT. Translating gives CASTPAGGRAGELFF. V gene TRBV2 combines with J gene TRBJ2-2, with D tentatively TRBD2 (6 bases). Germline lookup yields CDR1 SNHLY and CDR2 FYNNEI. The CDR3 has 15 amino acids. Trimming took off 7 bases at V and 6 bases at J, with 18 bases between the two ends. Full variable domain (missing parts from reference TRBV2 and TRBJ2-2): EPEVTQTPSHQVTQMGQEVILRCVPISNHLYFYWYRQILGQKVEFLVSFYNNEISEKSEIFDDQFSVERPDGSNFTLKIRSTKLEDSAMYFCASTPAGGRAGELFFGEGSRLTVL.

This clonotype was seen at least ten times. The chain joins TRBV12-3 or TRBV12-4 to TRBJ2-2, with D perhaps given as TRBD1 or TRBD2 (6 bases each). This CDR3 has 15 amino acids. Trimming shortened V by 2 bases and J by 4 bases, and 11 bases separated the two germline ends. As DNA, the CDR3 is TGTGCCAGCAGTTTAAGGGGGGCGGGCACCGGGGAGCTGTTTTTT. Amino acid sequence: CASSLRGAGTGELFF.

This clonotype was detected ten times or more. The CDR3 spells CASSQVRTSGGAYNEQFF. DNA for the CDR3: TGTGCCAGCAGCCAAGTACGGACTAGCGGGGGGGCCTACAATGAGCAGTTCTTC. The chain carries TRBV3-1 and TRBJ2-1; 15 bases align to TRBD2. In germline, CDR1 is LGHDT, CDR2 YNNKEL (reference sequence). The V segment lost 1 base and the J segment 2 bases; nucleotides outside the gene matches: 3. This CDR3 has 18 amino acids.

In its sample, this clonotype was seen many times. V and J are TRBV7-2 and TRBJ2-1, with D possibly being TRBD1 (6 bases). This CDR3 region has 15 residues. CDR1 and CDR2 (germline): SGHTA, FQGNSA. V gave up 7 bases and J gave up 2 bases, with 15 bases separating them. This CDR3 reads CASNVGALTYNEQFF. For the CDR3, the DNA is TGTGCCAGCAACGTGGGGGCCCTGACCTACAATGAGCAGTTCTTC.

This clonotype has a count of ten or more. The CDR3 sequence is CASSLLGRGYEQYF. The CDR3, as DNA: TGTGCCAGCAGCTTGCTCGGCAGGGGTTACGAGCAGTACTTC. The chain recombines TRBV5-8 with TRBJ2-7; D is possibly TRBD1 (6 bases). The CDR3 runs to 14 residues. The germline V gene encodes CDR1 SGHTS and CDR2 YDEGEE. Trimming cost V 1 base and J 4 bases, with 12 bases left between them.

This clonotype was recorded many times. The CDR3 sequence: CASNIDRDRYTEAFF. The CDR3 DNA follows: TGTGCCAGCAATATCGACAGGGATAGGTACACTGAAGCTTTCTTT. The V and J genes are TRBV12-3 or TRBV12-4 and TRBJ1-1; 7 bases map to TRBD1. CDR3 length: 15 residues. Germline trimming cut 7 bases from V and 3 bases from J; bases unmatched to any gene: 11.

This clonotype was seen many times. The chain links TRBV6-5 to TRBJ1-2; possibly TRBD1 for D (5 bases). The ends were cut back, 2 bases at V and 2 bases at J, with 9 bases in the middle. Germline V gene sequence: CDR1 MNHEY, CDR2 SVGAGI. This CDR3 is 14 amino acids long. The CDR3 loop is CASSYPAGNYGYTF. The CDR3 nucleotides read TGTGCCAGCAGTTACCCCGCAGGGAACTATGGCTACACCTTC.

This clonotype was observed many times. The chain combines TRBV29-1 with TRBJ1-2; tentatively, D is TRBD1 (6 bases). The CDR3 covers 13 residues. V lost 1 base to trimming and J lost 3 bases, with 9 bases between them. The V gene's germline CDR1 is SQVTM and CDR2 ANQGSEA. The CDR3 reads CSVEGQDHYGYTF. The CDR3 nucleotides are TGCAGCGTTGAAGGACAGGACCACTATGGCTACACCTTC.

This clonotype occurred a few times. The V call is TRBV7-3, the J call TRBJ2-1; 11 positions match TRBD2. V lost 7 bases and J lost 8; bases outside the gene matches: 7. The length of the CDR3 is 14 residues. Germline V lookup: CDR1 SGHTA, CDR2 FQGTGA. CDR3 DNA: TGTGCCAGCAACGTAGCGGGGGGGCAGGATGAGCAGTTCTTC. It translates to CASNVAGGQDEQFF.